These 4 T cell receptor beta chains were all obtained from the same sample, sequenced in a study of T-cell reconstitution after alpha-beta-depleted transplantation in children. Unique molecular identifiers featured in how the TCRbeta library was prepared. TCRdb itself ran the PCR reads through MiXCR, one entry per CDR3 protein. The repertoire holds some 600,000 distinct CDR3 sequences, with roughly 13% as singletons. The source was PBMCs, mostly from graft donor cells, collected 360 days after TCRalphabeta/CD19-depleted stem cell transplant. The receptors shown here come from a male patient younger than 18 who had a stem cell transplant for acute myeloid leukemia, so the T cells may come from the graft donor.

The chain employs TRBV20-1 and TRBJ2-7; 10 nucleotides match TRBD1. The J segment lost 10 bases and the V segment lost 5 bases, leaving 17 bases of the junction unmatched. The CDR3 is 15 amino acids. Per the germline V gene, CDR1 is DFQATT and CDR2 is SNEGSKA (reference sequence). CDR3 amino acids: CSAGPGTGASAGQYF. CDR3 bases: TGCAGTGCTGGCCCCGGGACAGGGGCTTCGGCGGGTCAGTACTTC.

With respect to this clonotype: A much more abundant neighbour one base away suggests this may be a read error. The rearrangement joins TRBV28 to TRBJ2-7; 10 bases map to TRBD1. Germline-derived CDR1 and CDR2 are MDHEN and SYDVKM. This CDR3 comprises 14 residues. CDR3 sequence (DNA): TGTGCCAGCAGTTTTGGGACAGGGGCCTACAAGCAGTACTTC. Its protein is CASSFGTGAYKQYF.

Remarks on this clonotype: At one end the junction does not follow the germline gene, possibly because of a read error. This chain uses TRBV12-3 or TRBV12-4 with TRBJ1-4, with 7 bases lining up with TRBD1. This CDR3 spans 17 amino acids. CDR3 nucleotides: TGTGCCATCAGTTTTGCGTTTTCAGGGGGATTTCGGGAAAAACTGTTTTTT. Amino acid sequence: CAISFAFSGGFREKLFF.

The table lists this clonotype with a few counts. The chain employs TRBV6-2 or TRBV6-3 and TRBJ1-5; 10 positions agree with TRBD1. The CDR3 spans 15 residues. V lost 7 bases to trimming and J lost 7 bases; unmatched junction nucleotides: 10. From germline, CDR1 is MNHEY and CDR2 SVGEGT. CDR3 DNA sequence: TGTGCCAGCATTTATCGACAGGGGGCAGGGCAGCCCCAGCATTTT. It translates to CASIYRQGAGQPQHF.